These 13 T cell receptor beta chains originate from one sample sequenced in a study of blood T cells in healthy people across ages. Alongside a J-beta primer mix, a sample-barcoded 5' primer served in a second PCR lasting 7 to 11 cycles. Each CDR3 protein gets one entry after TCRdb re-called the 5' RACE reads with MiXCR. The sample records 580,000 or so distinct CDR3 sequences, around 50% being singletons. The material sequenced was blood. All receptors come from a man older than 75 in good health.

Concerning this clonotype itself: Germline is not matched at one junction end, which may reflect a read error. The genes are TRBV20-1 and TRBJ1-2; 7 nucleotides align to TRBD1. The CDR3 spans 12 residues. Germline values: CDR1 DFQATT, CDR2 SNEGSKA (reference sequence). DNA of the CDR3: TGCAGTGCTGGAGACAGGGTTTATGGCTACACCTTC. Its translation: CSAGDRVYGYTF.

The J gene is TRBJ2-2, the V gene TRBV25-1; 8 bases agree with TRBD1. The CDR3 contains 15 residues. In germline, CDR1 is MGHDK, CDR2 SYGVNS. The V segment lost 6 bases and the J segment 1 base; nucleotides outside the gene matches: 4. The CDR3 reads CASSPQGVNTGELFF. DNA for the CDR3: TGTGCCAGCAGCCCACAGGGGGTGAACACCGGGGAGCTGTTTTTT.

The V and J genes are TRBV25-1 and TRBJ1-1; D not certain. Germline V gene data show CDR1 as MGHDK and CDR2 as SYGVNS. V shed 11 bases and J shed 5 bases, with 18 bases lying between them. The length of the CDR3 is 13 residues. The CDR3 DNA sequence: TGTGCCGCCGGTGGGCTCCCTGGGACTGAAGCTTTCTTT. Its translation: CAAGGLPGTEAFF.

The chain combines TRBV20-1 with TRBJ2-3; TRBD1 might be the D (6 bases). Per germline, CDR1 DFQATT and CDR2 SNEGSKA (reference sequence). The CDR3 consists of 14 residues. V lost 6 bases, J lost 0 bases, and 13 bases lay in between. The CDR3 sequence: CSAGGRFSTDTQYF. CDR3 sequence (DNA): TGCAGTGCAGGGGGACGCTTCAGCACAGATACGCAGTATTTT.

The rearrangement uses TRBV4-1 and TRBJ1-1; D gene uncertain. The CDR3 is 17 residues long. Germline V gene lookup returns CDR1 MGHRA and CDR2 YSYEKL. V lost 0 bases, J lost 0 bases, and 14 bases lay in between. For the CDR3, the DNA is TGCGCCAGCAGCCAAGATGGGTTTGGAGGGATGAACACTGAAGCTTTCTTT. Translating it yields CASSQDGFGGMNTEAFF.

This clonotype occurred a few times. V usage is TRBV12-3 or TRBV12-4 and J usage is TRBJ1-1, with D unresolved. The CDR3 is 14 residues long. V lost 2 bases and J lost 0, with 7 bases in between. CDR3 DNA sequence: TGTGCCAGCAGTTTAAACGGTGTGAACACTGAAGCTTTCTTT. Translation: CASSLNGVNTEAFF.

The chain couples TRBV4-2 to TRBJ2-6; D is undetermined. Per the germline V gene, CDR1 is LGHNA and CDR2 is YNFKEQ. Deletions cut 0 bases from V and 0 bases from J, with 6 bases between. The CDR3 has 16 residues. The CDR3 coding sequence is TGTGCCAGCAGCCAAGAAGCTCTCTCTGGGGCCAACGTCCTGACTTTC. It encodes CASSQEALSGANVLTF.

This chain joins TRBV6-6 and TRBJ1-3; D is uncertain. V lost 0 bases and J 4 bases, leaving 10 bases between the germline ends. CDR1 and CDR2 (germline): MNHNY, SVGAGI (reference sequence). The CDR3 loop spans 15 amino acids. CDR3 in amino acids: CASSYSGAAGNTIYF. CDR3 DNA: TGTGCCAGCAGTTACTCGGGAGCGGCCGGAAACACCATATATTTT.

The chain recombines TRBV7-9 with TRBJ2-4; D might be TRBD1 or TRBD2, each matching 5 bases. The assigned J gene may be wrong: the sequence end matches TRBJ2-5 better. The V gene's germline CDR1 is SEHNR and CDR2 FQNEAQ (reference sequence). The CDR3 loop spans 14 amino acids. The CDR3 loop is CASRQTAGTETQYF. The CDR3 DNA reads as TGTGCCAGTCGCCAAACGGCAGGGACAGAGACCCAGTACTTC.

This sequence joins TRBV10-3 and TRBJ1-2; D may be TRBD1 (6 bases). The CDR3 is 15 residues long. Germline lookup yields CDR1 ENHRY and CDR2 SYGVKD. V was clipped by 0 bases and J by 4 bases, with 12 bases between them. The CDR3 sequence: CAISESTGRGYGYTF. CDR3 nucleotide sequence: TGTGCCATCAGTGAGTCGACAGGCCGAGGCTATGGCTACACCTTC.

This chain links TRBV18 with TRBJ2-1, with 9 nucleotides matching TRBD2. Germline trimming cut 1 base from V and 8 bases from J; bases unmatched to any gene: 3. Per the germline V gene, CDR1 is KGHSH and CDR2 is LQKENI. This CDR3 spans 14 amino acids. CDR3 sequence: CASSPLSGSYEQFF. The CDR3 nucleotides are TGTGCCAGCTCACCACTTAGCGGGAGCTATGAGCAGTTCTTC.

This clonotype was counted at least ten times. For the CDR3, the DNA is TGCAGCGTTGAAGGGACAGGGAAGGGCAGGGAGACCCAGTACTTC. It yields the protein CSVEGTGKGRETQYF. V is TRBV29-1 and J is TRBJ2-5, with 8 bases fitting TRBD1. V trimming: 1 base; J trimming: 5 bases; junction bases outside the gene matches: 9. Germline V gives CDR1 SQVTM, CDR2 ANQGSEA. The CDR3 is 15 amino acids.

The rearrangement links TRBV7-2 to TRBJ2-7; unclear D gene. Germline CDR1 is SGHTA and CDR2 is FQGNSA. V lost 3 bases and J lost 1, with 10 bases in between. The CDR3 runs 14 residues. The CDR3, as DNA: TGTGCCAGCAGCTTTGCTGCTAATTCCTACGAGCAGTACTTC. Translating it yields CASSFAANSYEQYF.